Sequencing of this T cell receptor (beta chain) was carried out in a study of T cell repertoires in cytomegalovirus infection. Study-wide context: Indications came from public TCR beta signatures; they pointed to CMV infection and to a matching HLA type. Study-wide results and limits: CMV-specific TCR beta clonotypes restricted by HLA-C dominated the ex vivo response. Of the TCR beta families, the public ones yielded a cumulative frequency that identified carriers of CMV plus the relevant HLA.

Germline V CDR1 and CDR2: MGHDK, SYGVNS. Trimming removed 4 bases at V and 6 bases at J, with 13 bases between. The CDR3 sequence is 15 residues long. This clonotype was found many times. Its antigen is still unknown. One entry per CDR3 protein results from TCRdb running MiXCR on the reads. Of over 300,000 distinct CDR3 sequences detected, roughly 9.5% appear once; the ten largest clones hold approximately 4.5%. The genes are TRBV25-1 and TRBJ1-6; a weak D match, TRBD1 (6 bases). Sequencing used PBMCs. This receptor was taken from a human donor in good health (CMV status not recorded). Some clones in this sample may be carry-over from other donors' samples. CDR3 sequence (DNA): TGTGCCAGCAGTGCCCGGGGGGCGAGTAATTCACCCCTCCACTTT. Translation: CASSARGASNSPLHF.